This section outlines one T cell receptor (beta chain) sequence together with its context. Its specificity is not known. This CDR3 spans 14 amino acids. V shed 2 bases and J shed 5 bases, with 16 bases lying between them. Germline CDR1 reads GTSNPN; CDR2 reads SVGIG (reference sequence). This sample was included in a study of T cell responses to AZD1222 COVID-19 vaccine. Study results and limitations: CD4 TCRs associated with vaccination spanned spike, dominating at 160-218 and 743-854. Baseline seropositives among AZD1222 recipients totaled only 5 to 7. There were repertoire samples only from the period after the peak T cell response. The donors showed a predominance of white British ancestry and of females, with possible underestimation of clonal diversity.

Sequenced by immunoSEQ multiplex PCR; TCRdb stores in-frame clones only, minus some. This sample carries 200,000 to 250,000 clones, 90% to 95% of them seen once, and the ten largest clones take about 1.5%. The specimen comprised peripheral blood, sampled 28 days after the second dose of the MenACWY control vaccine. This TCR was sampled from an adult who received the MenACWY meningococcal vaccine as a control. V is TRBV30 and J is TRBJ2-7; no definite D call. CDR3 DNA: TGTGCCTGGAGTCCCGGGCCTGTCCCCCACGAGCAGTACTTC. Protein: CAWSPGPVPHEQYF.